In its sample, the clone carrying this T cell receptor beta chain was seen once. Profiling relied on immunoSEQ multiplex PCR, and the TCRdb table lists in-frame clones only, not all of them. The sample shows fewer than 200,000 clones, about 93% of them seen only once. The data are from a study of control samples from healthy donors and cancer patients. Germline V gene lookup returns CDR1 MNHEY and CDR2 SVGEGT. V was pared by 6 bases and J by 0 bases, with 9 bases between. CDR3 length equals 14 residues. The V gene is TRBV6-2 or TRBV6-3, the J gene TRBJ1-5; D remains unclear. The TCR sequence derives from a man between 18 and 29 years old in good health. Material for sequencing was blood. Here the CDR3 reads CASSRSNSNQPQHF. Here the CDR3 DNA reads TGTGCCAGCAGCCGGTCCAATAGCAATCAGCCCCAGCATTTT.